What follows are 10 T cell receptor beta chains derived from one specimen sequenced in a study of ipilimumab plus nivolumab after autologous stem cell transplantation. TCRdb's copy holds only in-frame clones and misses some; the assay was immunoSEQ multiplex PCR. This table holds approximately 17,000 clones, 65% to 75% found once. The starting material was PBMCs, obtained in a trial of ipilimumab plus nivolumab as post-transplant consolidation. These receptors were taken from a male donor with diffuse large B-cell lymphoma.

This clone appeared once. V usage is TRBV11-2 and J usage is TRBJ2-7; 7 nucleotides line up with TRBD1. CDR3 size: 15 residues. Per germline, CDR1 SGHAT and CDR2 FQNNGV. The ends lost 5 bases at V and 8 bases at J; junction bases unmatched: 15. The CDR3 protein is CASSTTGTVLLKQYF. In DNA, the CDR3 is TGTGCCAGCAGCACGACCGGGACAGTTCTGCTCAAGCAGTACTTC.

The chain employs TRBV12-5 and TRBJ1-4, with D uncertain. Germline V gene sequence: CDR1 LGHNT, CDR2 FRNRAP. Between the trimmed V and J ends, which lost 1 base and 4 bases, there was a span of 4 bases. This CDR3 is built from 13 residues. The CDR3 loop reads CASGLAVNEKLFF. The CDR3 nucleotides are TGTGCTAGTGGTTTGGCGGTTAATGAAAAACTGTTTTTT. The entire variable domain, with the rest obtained from reference TRBV12-5 and TRBJ1-4, is as follows: DARVTQTPRHKVTEMGQEVTMRCQPILGHNTVFWYRQTMMQGLELLAYFRNRAPLDDSGMPKDRFSAEMPDATLATLKIQPSEPRDSAVYFCASGLAVNEKLFFGSGTQLSVL.

This clone was recorded many times. DNA for the CDR3: TGTGCCAGCAGGGGCAGGGGGCTCACTGAAGCTTTCTTT. Protein: CASRGRGLTEAFF. This rearrangement joins TRBV2 to TRBJ1-1, with 8 bases identical to TRBD1. The CDR3 loop spans 13 amino acids. Germline trimming cut 6 bases from V and 4 bases from J; bases unmatched to any gene: 4. CDR1 and CDR2 (germline): SNHLY, FYNNEI.

The V gene is TRBV4-1, the J gene TRBJ2-3; no definite D call. Germline CDR1 reads MGHRA; CDR2 reads YSYEKL. There are 15 residues in the CDR3. Trimming cost V 3 bases and J 4 bases, with 14 bases left between them. CDR3 amino acids: CASSHRAHSPDTQYF. The CDR3, as DNA: TGCGCCAGCAGCCACCGGGCCCACTCCCCAGATACGCAGTATTTT.

V is TRBV15 and J is TRBJ1-5, with D possibly TRBD1 on 5 matching bases. The V end lost 5 bases, the J end lost 1 base, and 15 bases lay between the germline ends. CDR3 length: 16 amino acids. Germline V gives CDR1 LNHNV, CDR2 YYDKDF (reference sequence). The CDR3 sequence: CATSSSWAGSNQPQHF. CDR3 coding DNA: TGTGCCACCAGCTCGTCTTGGGCAGGGAGCAATCAGCCCCAGCATTTT.

V is TRBV15 and J is TRBJ1-5; D is unresolved. CDR3 length: 13 residues. Trimming removed 0 bases from V and 7 bases from J, with 7 bases in between. Per germline, CDR1 LNHNV and CDR2 YYDKDF (reference sequence). CDR3: CATSRDLGQPQHF. DNA of the CDR3: TGTGCCACCAGCAGAGATCTGGGCCAGCCCCAGCATTTT.

The rearrangement links TRBV4-2 to TRBJ1-3; D unresolved. From germline, CDR1 is LGHNA and CDR2 YNFKEQ. V was cut by 1 base and J by 2 bases, with 0 bases left in between. This CDR3 has 12 residues. CDR3 coding DNA: TGTGCCAGCAGCCAAGCTGGAAACACCATATATTTT. As protein: CASSQAGNTIYF.

The chain couples TRBV19 to TRBJ1-1, with D perhaps TRBD1 (6 bases). Germline V CDR1 and CDR2: LNHDA, SQIVND (reference sequence). V lost 4 bases to trimming and J lost 3 bases, with 9 bases between them. The CDR3 loop spans 13 amino acids. CDR3 sequence (DNA): TGTGCCAGTAGTACACAGGGCTACACTGAAGCTTTCTTT. Translated: CASSTQGYTEAFF.

This chain links TRBV15 with TRBJ2-1; 9 bases match TRBD2. This CDR3 has 16 residues. J was trimmed by 8 bases and V by 3 bases; bases with no gene match: 11. Germline V gives CDR1 LNHNV, CDR2 YYDKDF (reference sequence). CDR3 DNA: TGTGCCACCAGCAGTTGGTTTAGCGGGAGAGGCGATGAGCAGTTCTTC. Protein: CATSSWFSGRGDEQFF.

CDR3 protein: CAWSFTGVPYEQYF. CDR3 nucleotide sequence: TGTGCCTGGAGTTTCACAGGGGTCCCCTACGAGCAGTACTTC. The V gene is TRBV30, the J gene TRBJ2-7; 7 bases are shared with TRBD1. The junction had 6 bases not matched to a gene; V was cut back by 2 bases and J by 2 bases. The CDR3 loop spans 14 amino acids. Germline V lookup: CDR1 GTSNPN, CDR2 SVGIG (reference sequence).